The sequence of this TCR beta chain was determined in a study of early T cells in non-severe SARS-CoV-2 infection. Individual cDNA molecules received unique molecular identifiers during library preparation. TCRdb independently ran MiXCR on the 5' RACE reads; one entry per CDR3 protein. The table has approximately 45,000 distinct CDR3 sequences, approximately 11% seen once. Many counts were recorded for this clonotype. Germline trimming cut 6 bases from V and 2 bases from J; bases unmatched to any gene: 6. The V gene's germline CDR1 is SQVTM and CDR2 ANQGSEA. This CDR3 contains 15 residues. The origin of this receptor is an adult who was a healthcare worker with PCR-confirmed SARS-CoV-2 infection or an uninfected control (not recorded which). The V call is TRBV29-1, the J call TRBJ2-4, with 11 nucleotides matching TRBD1. Material for sequencing was whole blood. In DNA, the CDR3 is TGCAGCGTCAAAGGACAGGGGGCCACCAAAAACATTCAGTACTTC. Translating it yields CSVKGQGATKNIQYF.